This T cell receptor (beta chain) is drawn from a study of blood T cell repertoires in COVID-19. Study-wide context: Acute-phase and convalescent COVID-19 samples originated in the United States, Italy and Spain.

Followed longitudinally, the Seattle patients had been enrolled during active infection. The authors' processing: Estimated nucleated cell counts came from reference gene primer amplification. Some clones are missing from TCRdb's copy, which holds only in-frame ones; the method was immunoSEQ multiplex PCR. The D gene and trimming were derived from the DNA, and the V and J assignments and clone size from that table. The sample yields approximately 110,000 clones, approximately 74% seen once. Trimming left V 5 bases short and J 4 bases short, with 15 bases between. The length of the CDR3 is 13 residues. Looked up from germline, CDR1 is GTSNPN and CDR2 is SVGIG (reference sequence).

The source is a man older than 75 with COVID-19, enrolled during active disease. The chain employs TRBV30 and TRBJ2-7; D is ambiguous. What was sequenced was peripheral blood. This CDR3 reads CAWRPGPTYEQYF. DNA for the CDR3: TGTGCCTGGCGCCCGGGTCCGACTTACGAGCAGTACTTC. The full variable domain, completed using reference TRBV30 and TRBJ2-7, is SQTIHQWPATLVQPVGSPLSLECTVEGTSNPNLYWYRQAAGRGLQLLFYSVGIGQISSEVPQNLSASRPQDRQFILSSKKLLLSDSGFYLCAWRPGPTYEQYFGPGTRLTVT.